A single sample is the source of the 27 T cell receptor beta chains below, sequenced in a study of T cells expressing NK-cell markers. From its re-call of the 5' RACE reads, TCRdb lists each CDR3 protein once, without DNA. This table holds about 8,000 distinct CDR3 sequences. Material: blood T cells: a sorted CD56 or NKG2C T cell subset, CD4+ or CD8+ T cells, or bulk PBMC T cells (not recorded which). The receptors come from a man aged 18 to 30 in good health.

The chain joins TRBV4-1 to TRBJ2-2. Germline assignment: CDR1 MGHRA and CDR2 YSYEKL. The CDR3 loop spans 17 amino acids. The CDR3 reads CASSQGYLESWTGELFF.

The chain recombines TRBV13 with TRBJ2-3. The CDR3 loop spans 16 amino acids. Germline V gives CDR1 PRHDT, CDR2 FYEKMQ (reference sequence). CDR3: CASSNRNGPSTDTQYF.

This clonotype is called medium-sized based on its frequency. This sequence joins TRBV14 and TRBJ2-1. The CDR3 runs 11 residues. Germline CDR1 is SGHDN and CDR2 is FVKESK. The CDR3 here is CASSQVNEQFF.

The rearrangement links TRBV20-1 to TRBJ1-1. The CDR3 is 15 residues long. The germline V gene has CDR1 DFQATT and CDR2 SNEGSKA (reference sequence). This chain's CDR3 is CSASRGGPKDTEAFF.

This clonotype is called medium-sized (0.01 to 0.1%) based on its frequency. V gene TRBV4-3 combines with J gene TRBJ1-5. The CDR3 consists of 15 residues. Germline V gene lookup returns CDR1 LGHNA and CDR2 YSLEER. CDR3 sequence reads: CASSQDGRSNQPQHF.

J is TRBJ2-1 and V is TRBV20-1. CDR3 length: 15 residues. Germline-derived CDR1 and CDR2 are DFQATT and SNEGSKA (reference sequence). This CDR3 reads CSARDFGRAYNEQFF.

V is TRBV10-3 and J is TRBJ1-4. CDR3 length: 13 residues. CDR1 is ENHRY, CDR2 SYGVKD, per germline. The CDR3 region is CAISDAINEKLFF.

The CDR3 loop reads CASGLGGSKDEQFF. The rearrangement links TRBV12-5 to TRBJ2-1; TCRdb's assignment of TRBD2 cannot be checked, as there is no DNA. This CDR3 has 14 amino acids. Germline loops: CDR1 LGHNT, CDR2 FRNRAP.

V is TRBV4-1 and J is TRBJ2-5; TCRdb's D gene call, TRBD2, goes unchecked for lack of DNA. This CDR3 has 13 residues. The germline V gene has CDR1 MGHRA and CDR2 YSYEKL. CDR3 residues: CASSPRLGETQYF.

This clonotype counts as medium-sized by frequency. V usage is TRBV4-3 and J usage is TRBJ2-1. This CDR3 spans 15 amino acids. Germline CDR1 reads LGHNA; CDR2 reads YSLEER. CDR3 loop: CASSQETLSYNEQFF.

This clonotype is medium-sized (0.01 to 0.1%) by frequency. This chain joins TRBV20-1 and TRBJ2-1; TCRdb calls TRBD2, which cannot be checked without DNA. The V gene's germline CDR1 is DFQATT and CDR2 SNEGSKA (reference sequence). The length of the CDR3 is 13 residues. The CDR3 here is CSVASGTYNEQFF.

Judged by frequency, this clonotype is medium-sized. This chain joins TRBV5-1 and TRBJ2-7; lacking DNA, the TRBD1 call made by TCRdb goes unchecked. Looked up from germline, CDR1 is SGHRS and CDR2 is YFSETQ. This CDR3 comprises 17 residues. The CDR3 is CASSLGGHRLSSYEQYF.

The CDR3 sequence: CASGLAQTLYQPQHF. The V call is TRBV12-5, the J call TRBJ1-5. Germline V CDR1 and CDR2: LGHNT, FRNRAP. The CDR3 loop spans 15 amino acids.

The V call is TRBV10-2, the J call TRBJ2-3; TCRdb designates TRBD2, a call that cannot be tested without DNA. CDR1 and CDR2 from the germline V gene are WSHSY and SAAADI. CDR3 length equals 16 residues. The CDR3 protein is CASRVAWGDGTDTQYF.

The chain joins TRBV7-9 to TRBJ1-2; no DNA is available, so the TRBD1 call from TCRdb remains unchecked. Germline CDR1 SEHNR, CDR2 FQNEAQ (reference sequence). The CDR3 is made up of 16 amino acids. This CDR3 is CASNDRTDNRNYGYTF. Full variable domain (missing parts from reference TRBV7-9 and TRBJ1-2): DTGVSQNPRHKITKRGQNVTFRCDPISEHNRLYWYRQTLGQGPEFLTYFQNEAQLEKSRLLSDRFSAERPKGSFSTLEIQRTEQGDSAMYLCASNDRTDNRNYGYTFGSGTRLTVV.

J is TRBJ2-5 and V is TRBV7-9. The CDR3 consists of 14 residues. Germline V CDR1 and CDR2: SEHNR, FQNEAQ (reference sequence). The CDR3 protein is CASSLLKGQETQYF.

This clonotype registers medium-sized (0.01 to 0.1%) by frequency. This chain uses TRBV25-1 with TRBJ2-3. This CDR3 contains 14 residues. CDR1 and CDR2 (germline): MGHDK, SYGVNS. CDR3 amino acids: CASSESDSTDTQYF.

J is TRBJ1-6 and V is TRBV20-1; the TCRdb D gene call, TRBD1, has no DNA to confirm it. Germline CDR1 DFQATT, CDR2 SNEGSKA (reference sequence). The length of the CDR3 is 16 residues. CDR3 in amino acids: CSARDQAGVDNSPLHF.

This sequence joins TRBV2 and TRBJ2-5; the D call from TCRdb, TRBD2, cannot be confirmed without DNA. The CDR3 sequence is 11 residues long. Germline V gene lookup returns CDR1 SNHLY and CDR2 FYNNEI. CDR3 sequence reads: CASRVVETQYF.

This clonotype is called medium-sized based on its frequency. The chain uses TRBV3-1 and TRBJ2-5. Germline CDR1 reads LGHDT; CDR2 reads YNNKEL (reference sequence). The CDR3 has 12 amino acids. This chain's CDR3 is CASSLPQETQYF.

The chain links TRBV7-9 to TRBJ1-6; absent DNA, TCRdb's TRBD1 call cannot be checked. CDR1 is SEHNR, CDR2 FQNEAQ, per germline (reference sequence). This CDR3 comprises 13 residues. CDR3 protein: CASSSQGDSPLHF.

This clonotype is labeled large based on frequency. V gene TRBV4-1 combines with J gene TRBJ2-2. This CDR3 comprises 12 residues. The germline gives CDR1 MGHRA, CDR2 YSYEKL. CDR3 sequence reads: CASSQEPGELFF.

The chain has TRBV27 and TRBJ1-4; with no DNA, the TCRdb D assignment of TRBD1 cannot be verified. The CDR3 loop spans 14 amino acids. Germline values: CDR1 MNHEY, CDR2 SMNVEV (reference sequence). The CDR3 spells CASSLFRGGEKLFF.

This clonotype is identified as medium-sized (0.01 to 0.1%) from frequency. This sequence joins TRBV5-4 and TRBJ2-7; the TRBD2 assignment by TCRdb is unverifiable without DNA. Germline CDR1 and CDR2: SGHNT and YYREEE (reference sequence). This CDR3 comprises 15 residues. The CDR3 is CASSVAGGSSYEQYF. Drawing the rest from reference TRBV5-4 and TRBJ2-7, the complete variable domain is ETGVTQSPTHLIKTRGQQVTLRCSSQSGHNTVSWYQQALGQGPQFIFQYYREEENGRGNFPPRFSGLQFPNYSSELNVNALELDDSALYLCASSVAGGSSYEQYFGPGTRLTVT.

CDR3 region: CASSLGQDGGYTF. The chain uses TRBV7-9 and TRBJ1-2; absent DNA, TCRdb's TRBD1 call cannot be checked. The CDR3 is 13 amino acids. Looked up from germline, CDR1 is SEHNR and CDR2 is FQNEAQ (reference sequence).

The V gene is TRBV6-5, the J gene TRBJ2-7; checking the TCRdb D call of TRBD1 is not possible without DNA. The CDR3 totals 16 residues. The germline V gene encodes CDR1 MNHEY and CDR2 SVGAGI. The CDR3 region is CASRLRLGRGGYEQYF.

The chain is built from TRBV20-1 and TRBJ2-7. The germline gives CDR1 DFQATT, CDR2 SNEGSKA (reference sequence). The CDR3 spans 14 residues. CDR3 amino acids: CSARVLAGPYEQYF.